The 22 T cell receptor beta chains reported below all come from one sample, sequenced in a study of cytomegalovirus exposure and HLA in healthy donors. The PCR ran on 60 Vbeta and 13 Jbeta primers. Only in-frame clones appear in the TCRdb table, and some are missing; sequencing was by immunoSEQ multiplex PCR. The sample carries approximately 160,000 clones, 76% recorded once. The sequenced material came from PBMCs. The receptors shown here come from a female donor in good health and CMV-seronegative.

CDR3 in amino acids: CASSIDSRETQYF. The DNA for the CDR3 is TGTGCCAGCAGCATAGACAGTCGGGAGACCCAGTACTTC. V usage is TRBV2 and J usage is TRBJ2-5, with D perhaps TRBD1 (5 bases). The V gene lost 6 bases and the J gene lost 5 bases, with 13 bases spanning the gap. CDR1 and CDR2 from the germline V gene are SNHLY and FYNNEI. The CDR3 consists of 13 residues.

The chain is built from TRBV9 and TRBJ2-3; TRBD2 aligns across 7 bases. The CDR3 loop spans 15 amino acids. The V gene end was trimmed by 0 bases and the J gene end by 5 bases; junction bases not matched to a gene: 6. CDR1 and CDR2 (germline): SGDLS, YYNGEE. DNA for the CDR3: TGTGCCAGCAGCGTAGGGGGCGGGGGTGGAGATACGCAGTATTTT. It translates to CASSVGGGGGDTQYF.

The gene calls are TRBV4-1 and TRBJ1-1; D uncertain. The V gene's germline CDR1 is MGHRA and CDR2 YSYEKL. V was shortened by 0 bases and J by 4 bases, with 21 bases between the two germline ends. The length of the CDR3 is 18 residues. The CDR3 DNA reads TGCGCCAGCAGCCAAGAATCCTTGGCGACGGATGGGAGCACTGAAGCTTTCTTT. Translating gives CASSQESLATDGSTEAFF.

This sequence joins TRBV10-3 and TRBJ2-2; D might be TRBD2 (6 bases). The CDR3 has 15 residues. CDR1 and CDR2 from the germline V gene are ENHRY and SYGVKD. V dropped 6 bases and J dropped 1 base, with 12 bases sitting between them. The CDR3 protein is CAIRILEGNTGELFF. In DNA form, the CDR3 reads TGTGCCATCAGGATCTTGGAGGGGAACACCGGGGAGCTGTTTTTT.

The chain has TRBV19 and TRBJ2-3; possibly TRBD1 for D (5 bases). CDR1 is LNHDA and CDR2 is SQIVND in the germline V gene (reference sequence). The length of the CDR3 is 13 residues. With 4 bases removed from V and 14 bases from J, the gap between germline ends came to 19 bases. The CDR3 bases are TGTGCCAGTAGTAAACAGGTCCTAGAACGGGTGTATTTT. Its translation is CASSKQVLERVYF.

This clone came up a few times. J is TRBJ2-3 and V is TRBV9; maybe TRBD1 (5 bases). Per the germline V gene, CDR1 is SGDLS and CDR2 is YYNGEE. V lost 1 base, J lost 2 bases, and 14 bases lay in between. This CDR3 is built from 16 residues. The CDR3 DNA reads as TGTGCCAGCAGCGTAAGTACAGGCCATCCCACAGATACGCAGTATTTT. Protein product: CASSVSTGHPTDTQYF.

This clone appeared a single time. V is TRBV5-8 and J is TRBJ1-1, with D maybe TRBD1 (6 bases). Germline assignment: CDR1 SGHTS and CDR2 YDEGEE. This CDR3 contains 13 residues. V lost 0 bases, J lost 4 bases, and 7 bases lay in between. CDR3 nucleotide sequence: TGTGCCAGCAGCTTGGACAGGGCCACTGAAGCTTTCTTT. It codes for CASSLDRATEAFF.

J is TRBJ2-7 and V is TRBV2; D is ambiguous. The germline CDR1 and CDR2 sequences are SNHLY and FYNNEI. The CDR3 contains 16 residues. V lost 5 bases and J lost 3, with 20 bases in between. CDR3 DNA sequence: TGTGCCAGCAGTCCCAGCAGGTGGTCCTCTGACTACGAGCAGTACTTC. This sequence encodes CASSPSRWSSDYEQYF. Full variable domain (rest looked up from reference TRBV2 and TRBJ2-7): EPEVTQTPSHQVTQMGQEVILRCVPISNHLYFYWYRQILGQKVEFLVSFYNNEISEKSEIFDDQFSVERPDGSNFTLKIRSTKLEDSAMYFCASSPSRWSSDYEQYFGPGTRLTVT.

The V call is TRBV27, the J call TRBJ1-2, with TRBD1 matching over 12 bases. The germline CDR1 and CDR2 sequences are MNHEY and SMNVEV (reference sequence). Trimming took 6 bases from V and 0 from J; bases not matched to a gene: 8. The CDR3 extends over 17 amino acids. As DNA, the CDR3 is TGTGCCAGCAGAGGATTCGGGACAGGGGGCACTAACTATGGCTACACCTTC. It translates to CASRGFGTGGTNYGYTF.

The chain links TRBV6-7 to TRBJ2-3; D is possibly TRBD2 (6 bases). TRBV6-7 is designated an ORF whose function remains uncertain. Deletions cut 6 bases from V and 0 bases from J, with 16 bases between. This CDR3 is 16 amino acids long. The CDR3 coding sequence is TGTGCCAGCAGGGAAATAGCGGAAGGGAGCACAGATACGCAGTATTTT. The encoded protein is CASREIAEGSTDTQYF.

For the CDR3, the DNA is TGTGCCAGCAGTGAGCATACCTATAGCAATCAGCCCCAGCATTTT. Its translation: CASSEHTYSNQPQHF. The chain is built from TRBV2 and TRBJ1-5; no clear D. The CDR3 runs 15 residues. Per the germline V gene, CDR1 is SNHLY and CDR2 is FYNNEI. The V and J ends lost 3 bases and 0 bases respectively, with 9 bases between them.

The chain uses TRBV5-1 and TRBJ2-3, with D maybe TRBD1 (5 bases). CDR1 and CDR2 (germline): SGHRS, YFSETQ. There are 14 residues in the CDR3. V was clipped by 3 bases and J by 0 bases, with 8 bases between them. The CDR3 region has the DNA TGCGCCAGCAGCTCACGGACAAGCACAGATACGCAGTATTTT. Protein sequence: CASSSRTSTDTQYF.

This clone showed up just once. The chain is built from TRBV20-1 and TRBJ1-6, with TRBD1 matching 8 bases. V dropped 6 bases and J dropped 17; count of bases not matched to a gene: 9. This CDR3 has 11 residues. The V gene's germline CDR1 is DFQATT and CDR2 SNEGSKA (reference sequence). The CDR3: CSAPHSGGVHF. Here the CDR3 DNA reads TGCAGTGCCCCTCACTCAGGGGGCGTCCACTTT.

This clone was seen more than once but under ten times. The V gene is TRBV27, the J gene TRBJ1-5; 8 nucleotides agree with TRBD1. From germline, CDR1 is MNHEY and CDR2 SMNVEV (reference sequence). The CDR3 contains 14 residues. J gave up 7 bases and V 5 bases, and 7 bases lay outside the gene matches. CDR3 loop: CASSPGQGRQPQHF. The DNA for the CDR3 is TGTGCCAGCAGTCCAGGACAGGGAAGGCAGCCCCAGCATTTT.

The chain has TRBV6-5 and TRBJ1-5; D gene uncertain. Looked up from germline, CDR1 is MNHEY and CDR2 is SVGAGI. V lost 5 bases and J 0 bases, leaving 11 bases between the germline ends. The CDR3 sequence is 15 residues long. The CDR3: CASSPQMNSNQPQHF. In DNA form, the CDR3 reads TGTGCCAGCAGTCCACAGATGAATAGCAATCAGCCCCAGCATTTT.

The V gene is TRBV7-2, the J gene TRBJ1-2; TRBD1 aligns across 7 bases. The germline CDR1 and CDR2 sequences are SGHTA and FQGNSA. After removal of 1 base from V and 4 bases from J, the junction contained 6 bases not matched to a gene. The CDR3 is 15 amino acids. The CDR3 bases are TGTGCCAGCAGCTTAGACTGGCCAGGGGGCTATGGCTACACCTTC. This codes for CASSLDWPGGYGYTF.

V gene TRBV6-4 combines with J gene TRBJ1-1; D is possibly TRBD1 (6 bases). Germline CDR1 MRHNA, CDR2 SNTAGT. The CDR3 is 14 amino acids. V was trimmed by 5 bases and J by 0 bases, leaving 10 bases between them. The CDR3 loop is CASSTGWVNTEAFF. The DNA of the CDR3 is TGTGCCAGCAGTACAGGGTGGGTGAACACTGAAGCTTTCTTT.

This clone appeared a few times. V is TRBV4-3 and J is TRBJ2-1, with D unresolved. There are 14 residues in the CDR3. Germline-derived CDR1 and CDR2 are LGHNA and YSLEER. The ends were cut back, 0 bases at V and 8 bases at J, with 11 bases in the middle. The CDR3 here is CASSQELAADEQFF. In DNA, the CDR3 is TGCGCCAGCAGCCAAGAACTGGCCGCGGATGAGCAGTTCTTC.

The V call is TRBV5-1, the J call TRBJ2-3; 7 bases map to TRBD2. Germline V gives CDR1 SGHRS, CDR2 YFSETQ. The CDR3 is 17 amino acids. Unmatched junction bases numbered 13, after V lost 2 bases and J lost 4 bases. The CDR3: CASSLGRWEGRPDTQYF. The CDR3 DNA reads TGCGCCAGCAGCTTAGGTAGATGGGAGGGCCGTCCAGATACGCAGTATTTT.

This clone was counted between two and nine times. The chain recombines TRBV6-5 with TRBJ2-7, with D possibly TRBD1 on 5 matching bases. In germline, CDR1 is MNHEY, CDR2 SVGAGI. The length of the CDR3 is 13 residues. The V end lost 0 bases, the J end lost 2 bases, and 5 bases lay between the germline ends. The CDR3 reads CASSYSTAYEQYF. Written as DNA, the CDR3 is TGTGCCAGCAGTTACTCGACAGCCTACGAGCAGTACTTC.

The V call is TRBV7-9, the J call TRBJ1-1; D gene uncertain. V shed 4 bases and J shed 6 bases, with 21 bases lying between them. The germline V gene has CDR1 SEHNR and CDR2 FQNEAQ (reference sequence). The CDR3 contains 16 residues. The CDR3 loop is CASSSSWMSRGPEAFF. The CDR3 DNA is TGTGCCAGCAGCTCCTCATGGATGTCTCGAGGGCCTGAAGCTTTCTTT.

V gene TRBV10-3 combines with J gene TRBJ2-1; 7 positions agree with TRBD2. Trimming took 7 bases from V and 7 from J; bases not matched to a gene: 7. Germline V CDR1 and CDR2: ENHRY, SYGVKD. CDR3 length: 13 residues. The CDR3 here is CAITSGIENEQFF. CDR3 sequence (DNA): TGTGCCATCACGAGCGGGATTGAGAATGAGCAGTTCTTC.